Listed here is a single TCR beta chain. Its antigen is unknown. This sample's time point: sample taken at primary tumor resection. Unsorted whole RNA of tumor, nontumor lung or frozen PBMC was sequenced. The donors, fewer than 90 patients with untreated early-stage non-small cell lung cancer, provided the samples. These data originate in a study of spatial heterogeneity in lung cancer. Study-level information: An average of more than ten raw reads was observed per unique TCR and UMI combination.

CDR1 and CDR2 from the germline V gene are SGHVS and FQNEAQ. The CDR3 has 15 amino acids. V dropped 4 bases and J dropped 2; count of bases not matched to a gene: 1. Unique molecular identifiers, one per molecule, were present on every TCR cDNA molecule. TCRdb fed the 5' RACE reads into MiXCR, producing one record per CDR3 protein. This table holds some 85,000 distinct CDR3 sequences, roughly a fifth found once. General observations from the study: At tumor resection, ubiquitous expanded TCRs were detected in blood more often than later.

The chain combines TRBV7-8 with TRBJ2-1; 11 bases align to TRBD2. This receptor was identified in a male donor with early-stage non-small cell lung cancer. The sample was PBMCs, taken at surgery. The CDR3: CASSWTSGPYNEQFF. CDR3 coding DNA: TGTGCCAGCAGCTGGACTAGCGGGCCCTACAATGAGCAGTTCTTC.